Sequencing of this T cell receptor beta chain was carried out in a study of T cell responses to AZD1222 COVID-19 vaccine. TCRdb keeps only in-frame clones here, not all; method: immunoSEQ multiplex PCR. The table has about 180,000 clones, roughly 90% seen once. Regarding the study as a whole: The donor group comprised mostly white British people and more females; the analysis possibly underestimated clonal diversity.

To note about this clone: Its specificity is unknown.

CDR3 length: 12 residues. Trimming shortened V by 1 base and J by 6 bases, and 4 bases separated the two germline ends. In germline, CDR1 is SGHAT, CDR2 FQNNGV. This chain links TRBV11-2 with TRBJ1-5; D gene ambiguous. The starting material was peripheral blood, obtained on day 0 of AZD1222 vaccination. This TCR was recovered from an adult in good health. This CDR3 reads CASSLAGQPQHF. The CDR3 DNA is TGTGCCAGCAGCTTAGCGGGTCAGCCCCAGCATTTT.